The clone carrying this TCR beta chain occurred many times. Its antigen is undetermined. These data come from a study of CD8+CD57+ T cells in acquired aplastic anemia. Findings and limits, study-wide: Sharing between patients and controls was observed for around 30 CD8+ CDR3 sequences.

CDR3 length equals 15 residues. Trimming pared 2 bases from V and 4 bases from J, leaving 14 bases between. The V gene's germline CDR1 is SGHTA and CDR2 FQGTGA. CDR3 and TCR beta VDJ profiling relied on genomic DNA as the template. TCRdb re-called the reads through MiXCR, storing one row per CDR3 protein. The sample lists 250,000 to 350,000 distinct CDR3 sequences, 55% to 60% occurring once. The J gene is TRBJ2-5, the V gene TRBV7-3; D is perhaps TRBD1 (5 bases). The specimen was sorted CD4+, CD8+, or CD8+CD57+ T cells (not recorded which) from PBMCs. This TCR was sampled from a human donor with severe aplastic anemia or a healthy control (not recorded which). CDR3 in amino acids: CASSLGLDRPETQYF. CDR3 in DNA: TGTGCCAGCAGCTTAGGTCTAGACAGACCAGAGACCCAGTACTTC.